This T cell receptor beta chain was recovered during a study of OX40 agonist ivuxolimab in advanced cancers. Study-wide background: Dose-escalation cases comprised hepatocellular carcinoma, melanoma, renal cell or head and neck cancer. Anti-PD-1, anti-PD-L1 or anti-CTLA-4 therapy given earlier was allowed, and roughly 40% had some.

Method: immunoSEQ multiplex PCR; TCRdb's copy keeps in-frame clones and lacks some. The repertoire includes tens of thousands of clones, approximately 91% of them detected once, and roughly 3.5% sits in the top ten. CDR3 length: 15 residues. The V gene's germline CDR1 is SGHDN and CDR2 FVKESK. V shed 1 base and J shed 1 base, with 11 bases lying between them. The sample consisted of CD4+ or CD8+ T cells sorted from blood, taken in a trial of the OX40 agonist ivuxolimab. This receptor was identified in an adult with an advanced solid tumor such as melanoma, head and neck, liver or kidney cancer. The gene calls are TRBV14 and TRBJ2-7; D not resolved. The CDR3 sequence: CASSQVTRSSYEQYF. As DNA, the CDR3 is TGTGCCAGCAGCCAAGTAACACGGAGTTCCTACGAGCAGTACTTC.